This T cell receptor beta chain was captured by sequencing in a study of T-cell reconstitution after alpha-beta-depleted transplantation in children. TCRbeta library construction was performed incorporating unique molecular identifiers. A single record per CDR3 protein comes from TCRdb applying MiXCR to the PCR reads. The table has approximately 590,000 distinct CDR3 sequences, approximately 10% seen once. This clonotype has a count of ten or more. Trimming took 2 bases from V and 3 from J; bases not matched to a gene: 11. The CDR3 loop spans 16 amino acids. CDR1 is DFQATT and CDR2 is SNEGSKA in the germline V gene (reference sequence).

This receptor was taken from a human donor who donated a stem cell graft to a child with acute myeloid leukemia. This sequence joins TRBV20-1 and TRBJ2-3; 7 positions match TRBD2. The specimen comprised PBMCs from the stem cell graft donor, sampled from the stem cell graft. CDR3 nucleotide sequence: TGCAGTGCTAGAAGGTATCGAAGCGGGAAGACAGATACGCAGTATTTT. Translation: CSARRYRSGKTDTQYF.